Here is one T cell receptor (beta chain) with its context. Antigen specificity is unknown. Amplified TCR beta CDR3 regions came from RNA transcripts. The HTBI set primed first-round TCR CDR3 RT-PCR. TCRdb re-derived calls from the multiplex PCR reads in MiXCR, one entry per CDR3 protein. This table holds 600,000 or so distinct CDR3 sequences, around 16% found once. When ophthalmopathy did not progress within 18 months, Graves' hyperthyroidism was considered stable. This sample was included in a study of T cells in Graves' hyperthyroidism and ophthalmopathy. Germline lookup yields CDR1 LGHDT and CDR2 YNNKEL (reference sequence). Trimming took 5 bases from V and 2 from J; bases not matched to a gene: 8. This CDR3 has 15 residues. Study conclusions and caveats: Median prediction lead before ophthalmopathy onset was about 6.7 months with the model. Stable hyperthyroidism was told apart from ophthalmopathy by a model built on 13 V-J features.

The chain links TRBV3-1 to TRBJ2-7, with 8 bases aligning to TRBD1. This clonotype originated in a young woman with Graves' hyperthyroidism. Specimen: blood. CDR3 protein: CASSFLDRATYEQYF. The CDR3 DNA is TGTGCCAGCAGCTTTCTGGACAGGGCAACCTACGAGCAGTACTTC.